This is a list of T cell receptor beta chains from one sample in a study of vaccination effects on CD4 cells after COVID-19. No antigens are known for them. Repertoires were generated with immunoSEQ multiplex PCR, while TCRdb's copy carries only in-frame clones and drops some. The sample contains about 64,000 clones, roughly three quarters of which appear only once. The sample was CD4+ T cells from PBMCs cultured with HCoV-OC43 spike peptides, taken after COVID-19 vaccination. These receptors were obtained from a human donor who received a COVID-19 vaccine. CDR3s include the opening cysteine and the closing phenylalanine or tryptophan. Each record gives: V gene, D gene, clone size, J gene, CDR3 DNA, CDR3 protein. A D gene is named only where the DNA matches it firmly. The size entry is marked missing in some rows and otherwise reads once, few, many or a size class.

TRBV6-2/TRBV6-3,TRBD1,NA,TRBJ2-1,TGTGCCAGCAGTCGAGGACAGGGAAGAGAGCAGTTCTTC,CASSRGQGREQFF
TRBV7-2,NA,NA,TRBJ1-2,TGTGCCAGCAGCCGGACAGCTAACTATGGCTACACCTTC,CASSRTANYGYTF
TRBV28,NA,NA,TRBJ1-3,TGTGCCAGCAGCTTGTGGGCAGGGAAGGAAAACACCATATATTTT,CASSLWAGKENTIYF
TRBV19,NA,NA,TRBJ1-4,TGTGCCAGTAGCTACTCACTAACGGCTAATGAAAAACTGTTTTTT,CASSYSLTANEKLFF
TRBV5-6,TRBD1,NA,TRBJ1-5,TGTGCCAGCAGCGTAAAGGGACAGGGTACTTTTCAGCCCCAGCATTTT,CASSVKGQGTFQPQHF
TRBV24-1,NA,NA,TRBJ2-5,TGTGCCACCAGTGATCGGAGGTCAGATCAGGAGACCCAGTACTTC,CATSDRRSDQETQYF
TRBV12-3/TRBV12-4,TRBD1,NA,TRBJ1-2,TGTGCCAGCCAGGACAGGGGGAACTATGGCTACACCTTC,CASQDRGNYGYTF
TRBV5-5,NA,NA,TRBJ2-3,TGTGCCAGCACCAAGACTGGACCTAGCACAGATACGCAGTATTTT,CASTKTGPSTDTQYF
TRBV28,NA,NA,TRBJ2-3,TGTGCCAGCAGTCGGACAGGACTAGCCTCGCCAGATACGCAGTATTTT,CASSRTGLASPDTQYF
TRBV6-5,NA,NA,TRBJ2-3,TGTGCCAGCAGTTCTTATCTAGAAACAGATACGCAGTATTTT,CASSSYLETDTQYF
TRBV14,TRBD2,once,TRBJ2-4,TGTGCCAGCAGCCAGAGCCGAATCCAGGGACTACGGGCCAAAAACATTCAGTACTTC,CASSQSRIQGLRAKNIQYF
TRBV28,TRBD1,NA,TRBJ2-5,TGTGCCAGCACCACCATCCAACCGGGACAGGGGGCTCGGGACCAGTACTTC,CASTTIQPGQGARDQYF
TRBV2,NA,NA,TRBJ2-3,TGTGCCAGCAGCGCGACGGATACGCAGTATTTT,CASSATDTQYF
TRBV4-3,NA,NA,TRBJ1-2,TGCGCCAGCAGCCAAGATCTTCGGGATGGCTACACCTTC,CASSQDLRDGYTF
TRBV4-2,TRBD1,NA,TRBJ1-3,TGTGCCAGCAGCGTACCAGGGGGGGGAAACACCATATATTTT,CASSVPGGGNTIYF
TRBV5-1,NA,NA,TRBJ2-2,TGCGCCAGCAGCTTGGGCCACGCCACCGGGGAGCTGTTTTTT,CASSLGHATGELFF
TRBV30,NA,NA,TRBJ2-6,TGTGCCTGGAGTGCACAGGGTTCTGGGGCCAACGTCCTGACTTTC,CAWSAQGSGANVLTF
TRBV12-3/TRBV12-4,TRBD2,NA,TRBJ2-5,TGTGCCAGCAGTTTAAGCGGGGGGGGGCGTCTGTACTTC,CASSLSGGGRLYF
TRBV9,TRBD1,few,TRBJ2-1,TGTGCCAGTAGGCCCGGGACAGGGGATGGCGAGCAGTTCTTC,CASRPGTGDGEQFF
TRBV6-5,NA,NA,TRBJ2-5,TGTGCCAGCACCGAGGGCGGCTGGGAGACCCAGTACTTC,CASTEGGWETQYF
TRBV12-5,NA,once,TRBJ1-4,TGTGCTAGTGGTTCTGGACAGAGTAATGAAAAACTGTTTTTT,CASGSGQSNEKLFF
TRBV5-4,NA,NA,TRBJ2-2,TGTGCCAGCAGCTTAGATTACACCGGGGAGCTGTTTTTT,CASSLDYTGELFF
TRBV19,NA,NA,TRBJ1-1,TGTGCCAGTAAACAGTGGTTGGGCACTGAAGCTTTCTTT,CASKQWLGTEAFF
TRBV5-1,TRBD2,NA,TRBJ2-3,TGCGCCAGCAGCTTGATGACTAGCGGGGGGGCTGGAGATACGCAGTATTTT,CASSLMTSGGAGDTQYF
TRBV9,NA,NA,TRBJ1-3,TGTGCCAGCAGCGGACGGCAACCGGCGCACACCATATATTTT,CASSGRQPAHTIYF
TRBV27,NA,NA,TRBJ1-2,TGTGCCAGCAGGGGGATTAGGGGTAGAGCTAACTATGGCTACACCTTC,CASRGIRGRANYGYTF
TRBV6-5,NA,NA,TRBJ1-2,TGTGCCAGCAGTTACAACAGGAACTATGGCTACACCTTC,CASSYNRNYGYTF
TRBV7-9,TRBD1,NA,TRBJ2-3,TGTGCCAGCAGCTCTTACAGGGGCAGCACAGATACGCAGTATTTT,CASSSYRGSTDTQYF
TRBV5-6,NA,NA,TRBJ1-5,TGTGCCAGCAGCTTGCGGGCTTTGAGGGGCAATCAGCCCCAGCATTTT,CASSLRALRGNQPQHF
TRBV5-4,NA,once,TRBJ1-1,TGTGCCAGCAGCGGGGACGGTGGGAACACTGAAGCTTTCTTT,CASSGDGGNTEAFF
TRBV24-1,NA,NA,TRBJ1-4,TGTGCCACCAGTCAGCGGGGGGCAACTAATGAAAAACTGTTTTTT,CATSQRGATNEKLFF
TRBV9,NA,NA,TRBJ2-3,TGTGCCAGCAGCGGGGACACGCCTGGCACAGATACGCAGTATTTT,CASSGDTPGTDTQYF
TRBV18,NA,few,TRBJ1-6,TGTGCCAGCTCACATGGACGGGAGAATTCACCCCTCCACTTT,CASSHGRENSPLHF
TRBV7-3,NA,few,TRBJ2-1,TGTGCCAGCAGCAACAACAGGAAGGGGACGGATGAGCAGTTCTTC,CASSNNRKGTDEQFF
TRBV24-1,TRBD1,NA,TRBJ1-5,TGTGCCACCAGCGCGGGCGGACAGGGGGTTGTCCAGCCCCAGCATTTT,CATSAGGQGVVQPQHF
TRBV2,NA,NA,TRBJ2-4,TGTGCCAGCAGCGCAGAGGTCAAAAACATTCAGTACTTC,CASSAEVKNIQYF
TRBV19,TRBD1,NA,TRBJ1-1,TGTGCCAGTAGTCTGACAGGGACGGTAGACACTGAAGCTTTCTTT,CASSLTGTVDTEAFF
TRBV12-3/TRBV12-4,NA,few,TRBJ1-3,TGTGCCAGCAGTACCCCGGGAAACACCATATATTTT,CASSTPGNTIYF
TRBV9,TRBD1,NA,TRBJ2-2,TGTGCCAGCTCGACCAGACAGGGGGCTTTAAGATCCACCGGGGAGCTGTTTTTT,CASSTRQGALRSTGELFF
TRBV7-2,NA,NA,TRBJ2-5,TGTGCCAGCAGCTACGGGACTTTTGAAACCCAGTACTTC,CASSYGTFETQYF
TRBV27,TRBD1,NA,TRBJ2-3,TGTGCCAGCAGTTCCCTAATAAGACAGGGGGGAGATACGCAGTATTTT,CASSSLIRQGGDTQYF
TRBV5-1,NA,NA,TRBJ2-5,TGCGCCAGCAGCCGTGGGACGGAGGAGACCCAGTACTTC,CASSRGTEETQYF
TRBV2,TRBD2,NA,TRBJ2-1,TGTGCCAGCGTTAGGGGAAAAGCGGGGAGATCGCCTGAGCAGTTCTTC,CASVRGKAGRSPEQFF
TRBV5-8,NA,NA,TRBJ1-5,TGTGCCAGCAGCCGCTACAATCAGCCCCAGCATTTT,CASSRYNQPQHF
TRBV6-5,TRBD1,NA,TRBJ1-1,TGTGCCAGCAGTACTGCCGGGACAGGAAACACTGAAGCTTTCTTT,CASSTAGTGNTEAFF
TRBV5-1,TRBD1,NA,TRBJ1-2,TGCGCCAGCAGCTTACAGACAGGGGAACGCTATGGCTACACCTTC,CASSLQTGERYGYTF
TRBV24-1,TRBD1,NA,TRBJ2-3,TGTGCCACCAGTGACGGGACAGGGGGCTTTCCAGATACGCAGTATTTT,CATSDGTGGFPDTQYF